The clone carrying this T cell receptor beta chain was seen a few times. The CDR3 is 15 amino acids. V shed 1 base and J shed 5 bases, with 15 bases lying between them. Germline CDR1 and CDR2: KGHSH and LQKENI. The entry originates in a study of early T cells in non-severe SARS-CoV-2 infection. Unique molecular identifiers were added to individual cDNA molecules. Using its own MiXCR run on the 5' RACE reads, TCRdb lists one record per CDR3 protein. Of 50,000 to 60,000 distinct CDR3 sequences in the sample, around 9.7% are singletons; the top ten hold around 20%. The receptor was isolated from an adult who was a healthcare worker with PCR-confirmed SARS-CoV-2 infection or an uninfected control (not recorded which). Specimen: whole blood. This rearrangement joins TRBV18 to TRBJ2-7; D is undetermined. The DNA for the CDR3 is TGTGCCAGCTCACCACTCGAAACAGTTCGGGACGAGCAGTACTTC. The encoded protein is CASSPLETVRDEQYF.